These T cell receptor beta chains were read from a single sample in a study of OX40 agonist ivuxolimab in advanced cancers. Profiling relied on immunoSEQ multiplex PCR, and the TCRdb table lists in-frame clones only, not all of them. The sample holds 70,000 to 90,000 clones, 70% to 90% seen once. The sequencing used CD4+ or CD8+ T cells sorted from blood, collected in a trial of the OX40 agonist ivuxolimab. The receptors originated from an adult with an advanced solid tumor such as melanoma, head and neck, liver or kidney cancer. Each CDR3 is given with its conserved first and last residue.

j_gene | v_gene | CDR3aa
TRBJ2-1 | TRBV9 | CASSGHSGRAPHEQFF
TRBJ1-5 | TRBV2 | CASSVFGPIANQPQHF
TRBJ2-1 | TRBV30 | CAWSVGGSNEQFF
TRBJ2-4 | TRBV6-5 | CASSYTSRAKNIQYF
TRBJ1-1 | TRBV7-2 | CASSFRRTGTEAFF
TRBJ2-1 | TRBV15 | CATSRGATARSSYNEQFF
TRBJ2-7 | TRBV28 | CASRSQQGITYEQYF
TRBJ2-1 | TRBV29-1 | CSVERGETPNEQFF
TRBJ2-7 | TRBV7-2 | CATTMGSSYEQYF
TRBJ2-1 | TRBV11-2 | CVSSYSQGNEQFF
TRBJ2-5 | TRBV7-6 | CASSLGTVVETQYF
TRBJ1-4 | TRBV19 | CASSISGRTGDEKLFF
TRBJ2-5 | TRBV5-1 | CASSLQTGGLVQETQYF
TRBJ1-2 | TRBV18 | CASSPDSRVVYGYTF
TRBJ1-2 | TRBV5-6 | CASSVRVNYGYTF
TRBJ2-7 | TRBV10-1 | CASSESRGLNEQYF
TRBJ2-7 | TRBV6-5 | CASRTTSGSSYEQYF
TRBJ2-7 | TRBV5-1 | CASSPIPGGPSEQYF
TRBJ1-2 | TRBV4-1 | CASSQDYRYYGYTF
TRBJ2-1 | TRBV6-1 | CASTGNSYNEQFF
TRBJ1-1 | TRBV29-1 | CSVESARAGDTEAFF
TRBJ2-5 | TRBV7-2 | CASSLPPGQGKETQYF
TRBJ2-3 | TRBV21-1 | CALLPGRTGRDTQYF
TRBJ2-7 | TRBV30 | CAWSRTSIGDEQYF
TRBJ1-5 | TRBV7-8 | CASSFGDRGQPQHF
TRBJ1-1 | TRBV4-3 | CASSPGQGPFSEAFF
TRBJ2-4 | TRBV7-2 | CASSRTSGRKNIQYF
TRBJ1-1 | TRBV5-1 | CASSSQDSNTEAFF
TRBJ2-2 | TRBV9 | CASSHQWGLAGGDDTGELFF
TRBJ2-2 | TRBV5-5 | CASSFTGTSGRNIGELFF
TRBJ2-1 | TRBV9 | CASSLVGSSGYNEQFF
TRBJ2-7 | TRBV2 | CASSEYTYEQYF
TRBJ2-1 | TRBV7-8 | CASSLSGNNEQFF
TRBJ1-5 | TRBV2 | CASSLGQTSNQPQHF
TRBJ2-1 | TRBV6-5 | CASQGYNEQFF
TRBJ1-5 | TRBV19 | CASSMVGYSNQPQHF
TRBJ2-7 | TRBV6-1 | CATNLEGTPIYEQYF
TRBJ2-1 | TRBV5-6 | CASSFLLGEQFF
TRBJ1-2 | TRBV5-1 | CASSYGTGGGGYTF
TRBJ1-2 | TRBV10-3 | CAISSSPGSYGYTF
TRBJ2-3 | TRBV7-9 | CATLSGTDTQYF
TRBJ1-2 | TRBV27 | CASSKQGNYGYTF